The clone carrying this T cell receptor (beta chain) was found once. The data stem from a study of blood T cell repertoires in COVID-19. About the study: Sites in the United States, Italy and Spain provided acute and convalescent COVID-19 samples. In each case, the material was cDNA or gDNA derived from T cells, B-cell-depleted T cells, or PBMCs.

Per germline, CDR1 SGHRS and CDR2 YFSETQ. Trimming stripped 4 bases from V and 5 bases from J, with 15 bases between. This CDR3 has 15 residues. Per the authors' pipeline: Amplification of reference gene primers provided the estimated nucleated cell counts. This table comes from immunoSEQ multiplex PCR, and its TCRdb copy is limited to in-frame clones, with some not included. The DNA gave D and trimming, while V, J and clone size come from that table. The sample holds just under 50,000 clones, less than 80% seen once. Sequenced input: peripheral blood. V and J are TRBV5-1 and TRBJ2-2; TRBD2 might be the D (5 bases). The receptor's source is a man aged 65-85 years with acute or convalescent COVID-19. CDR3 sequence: CASSRGAALTGELFF. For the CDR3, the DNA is TGCGCCAGCAGCCGAGGAGCGGCGTTGACCGGGGAGCTGTTTTTT.